These 29 T cell receptor beta chains were all obtained from the same sample, sequenced in a study of metastatic and nonmetastatic thyroid tumors. Every patient was untreated before thyroid surgery. TCRdb re-clonotyped the PCR reads through MiXCR. The sample holds tens of thousands of clones, roughly 20% seen once. Sequenced: blood. Receptors originate from a female donor with papillary thyroid cancer or a benign thyroid nodule (not recorded which). Some clones in this sample may be carry-over from other donors' samples.

This clone was found many times. The chain has TRBV5-1 and TRBJ1-4; D is uncertain. Trimming cost V 4 bases and J 0 bases, with 7 bases left between them. The germline CDR1 and CDR2 sequences are SGHRS and YFSETQ. The CDR3 contains 14 residues. The CDR3 DNA follows: TGCGCCAGCAGCCTAAAAGCAACTAATGAAAAACTGTTTTTT. This sequence encodes CASSLKATNEKLFF.

This clone was observed at least ten times. The rearrangement joins TRBV7-3 to TRBJ2-5, with a weak D call TRBD1 (6 bases). With 3 bases removed from V and 5 bases from J, the gap between germline ends came to 10 bases. The CDR3 extends over 13 amino acids. CDR1 and CDR2 from the germline V gene are SGHTA and FQGTGA. This CDR3 is CASSLGAEETQYF. The CDR3 DNA sequence: TGTGCCAGCAGCTTGGGGGCTGAGGAGACCCAGTACTTC.

This clone was counted at least ten times. The chain recombines TRBV7-8 with TRBJ1-1; the D gene is possibly TRBD1 (5 bases). The CDR3 is 15 amino acids. Per the germline V gene, CDR1 is SGHVS and CDR2 is FQNEAQ. Trimming left V 5 bases short and J 0 bases short, with 13 bases between. The CDR3 reads CASSLRDGMNTEAFF. The CDR3 DNA follows: TGTGCCAGCAGCCTTCGGGACGGAATGAACACTGAAGCTTTCTTT. Filled out from reference TRBV7-8 and TRBJ1-1, the complete variable domain reads GAGVSQSPRYKVAKRGQDVALRCDPISGHVSLFWYQQALGQGPEFLTYFQNEAQLDKSGLPSDRFFAERPEGSVSTLKIQRTQQEDSAVYLCASSLRDGMNTEAFFGQGTRLTVV.

This clone showed up many times. The chain employs TRBV10-2 and TRBJ1-4; D perhaps matches TRBD1 (6 bases). Trimming pared 3 bases from V and 8 bases from J, leaving 13 bases between. The germline CDR1 and CDR2 sequences are WSHSY and SAAADI. The CDR3 is 14 amino acids. CDR3 protein: CASSDRQVNEKLFF. CDR3 DNA: TGCGCCAGCAGTGATAGACAGGTTAACGAAAAACTGTTTTTT.

J is TRBJ1-2 and V is TRBV30, with no clear D. This CDR3 spans 12 amino acids. Trimming removed 1 base from V and 1 base from J, with 4 bases in between. Germline V gives CDR1 GTSNPN, CDR2 SVGIG (reference sequence). The CDR3 region is CAWSDSNYGYTF. For the CDR3, the DNA is TGTGCCTGGAGTGACAGTAACTATGGCTACACCTTC.

Concerning this clone itself: Other DNA sequences from this sample encode an identical CDR3 as well. The J gene is TRBJ2-7, the V gene TRBV12-3 or TRBV12-4, with D unclear. The CDR3 runs 11 residues. The V gene lost 6 bases and the J gene lost 3 bases, with 6 bases spanning the gap. The CDR3 spells CASSLGYEQYF. The CDR3, as DNA: TGTGCCAGCAGCCTCGGCTACGAGCAGTACTTC.

This clone was counted many times. The chain couples TRBV15 to TRBJ1-6, with D unclear. Between the trimmed V and J ends, which lost 1 base and 6 bases, there was a span of 10 bases. Germline CDR1 reads LNHNV; CDR2 reads YYDKDF (reference sequence). This CDR3 has 15 residues. CDR3 sequence: CATSRAGLINSPLHF. In DNA form, the CDR3 reads TGTGCCACCAGCAGAGCTGGACTGATTAATTCACCCCTCCACTTT.

This clone was seen ten or more times. The V and J genes are TRBV15 and TRBJ2-5, with a tentative D call TRBD1 (6 bases). The CDR3 is 14 residues long. Per the germline V gene, CDR1 is LNHNV and CDR2 is YYDKDF (reference sequence). Trimming took 4 bases from V and 4 from J, leaving 13 bases between them. Here the CDR3 DNA reads TGTGCCACCAGCATCGGACAGCGCTTAGAGACCCAGTACTTC. Translation gives CATSIGQRLETQYF.

This clone was detected ten times or more. The V gene is TRBV6-1, the J gene TRBJ1-3; 7 bases match TRBD1. The CDR3 extends over 16 amino acids. In germline, CDR1 is MNHNS, CDR2 SASEGT. The J segment lost 3 bases and the V segment lost 5 bases, leaving 10 bases of the junction unmatched. The CDR3 coding sequence is TGTGCCAGCAGTCGACAGGGTGGAGGAGGTGGAAACACCATATATTTT. It codes for CASSRQGGGGGNTIYF.

This clone was observed once. A much bigger clone sits one base away, suggesting this may be a read error. V is TRBV4-2 and J is TRBJ2-1; 13 positions match TRBD2. This CDR3 spans 16 amino acids. Germline CDR1 is LGHNA and CDR2 is YNFKEQ. DNA of the CDR3: TGTGCCAGCAGCCGTGGACTAGCGGGGGACTTCAATGAGGAGTTCTTC. Translated, it gives CASSRGLAGDFNEEFF.

This chain joins TRBV10-3 and TRBJ2-7; 8 bases align to TRBD2. The CDR3 is made up of 15 amino acids. After removal of 3 bases from V and 3 bases from J, the junction contained 7 bases not matched to a gene. Germline CDR1 and CDR2: ENHRY and SYGVKD. CDR3 sequence (DNA): TGTGCCATCAGTGAATCGGGACTAGGTGACTACGAGCAGTACTTC. It specifies CAISESGLGDYEQYF.

The chain uses TRBV11-2 and TRBJ2-1, with TRBD1 matching over 10 bases. Germline-derived CDR1 and CDR2 are SGHAT and FQNNGV. The CDR3 contains 16 residues. Losses at the gene ends were 4 bases for V and 0 bases for J; bases not matched to a gene: 3. The CDR3 sequence: CASSSRDRGSYNEQFF. The CDR3 DNA is TGTGCCAGCAGCTCGCGGGACAGGGGCTCCTACAATGAGCAGTTCTTC. Drawing the rest from reference TRBV11-2 and TRBJ2-1, the complete variable domain is EAGVAQSPRYKIIEKRQSVAFWCNPISGHATLYWYQQILGQGPKLLIQFQNNGVVDDSQLPKDRFSAERLKGVDSTLKIQPAKLEDSAVYLCASSSRDRGSYNEQFFGPGTRLTVL.

Many counts were recorded for this clone. The gene calls are TRBV3-1 and TRBJ1-1, with D possibly TRBD1 on 6 matching bases. V lost 4 bases to trimming and J lost 2 bases, with 8 bases between them. CDR1 and CDR2 from the germline V gene are LGHDT and YNNKEL (reference sequence). The CDR3 contains 13 residues. This CDR3 is CASSRGGNTEAFF. CDR3 DNA sequence: TGTGCCAGCAGCCGAGGGGGTAACACTGAAGCTTTCTTT.

There are many counts of this clone. The chain recombines TRBV4-2 with TRBJ2-5; D ambiguous. The CDR3 is made up of 15 amino acids. Germline assignment: CDR1 LGHNA and CDR2 YNFKEQ. Trimming took 0 bases from V and 1 from J, leaving 9 bases between them. CDR3 bases: TGTGCCAGCAGCCAAGATCTGGTAGCCCAAGAGACCCAGTACTTC. The encoded protein is CASSQDLVAQETQYF.

The chain joins TRBV6-1 to TRBJ1-2; 9 nucleotides agree with TRBD1. CDR3 length equals 13 residues. CDR1 MNHNS and CDR2 SASEGT come from the germline V gene. The V gene end was trimmed by 5 bases and the J gene end by 8 bases; junction bases not matched to a gene: 6. Written as DNA, the CDR3 is TGTGCCAGCAGTCCACAGGGGGCGGAGGGCTACACCTTC. Translating it yields CASSPQGAEGYTF.

There are many counts of this clone. The CDR3 DNA reads as TGCGCCAGCGGGACTAGCGGGGCGAATACGCAGTATTTT. This gives the protein CASGTSGANTQYF. The chain carries TRBV5-1 and TRBJ2-3; 13 nucleotides line up with TRBD2. This CDR3 has 13 amino acids. The germline V gene encodes CDR1 SGHRS and CDR2 YFSETQ. J lost 7 bases, V lost 7 bases, and 3 bases had no gene match. The variable domain in full, with the rest retrieved from reference TRBV5-1 and TRBJ2-3, is KAGVTQTPRYLIKTRGQQVTLSCSPISGHRSVSWYQQTPGQGLQFLFEYFSETQRNKGNFPGRFSGRQFSNSRSEMNVSTLELGDSALYLCASGTSGANTQYFGPGTRLTVL.

At least ten counts were recorded for this clone. V gene TRBV2 combines with J gene TRBJ1-5; D is possibly TRBD1 (5 bases). V was shortened by 3 bases and J by 2 bases, with 8 bases between the two germline ends. CDR3 length: 14 amino acids. Germline V CDR1 and CDR2: SNHLY, FYNNEI. The CDR3 here is CASSDREGNQPQHF. DNA for the CDR3: TGTGCCAGCAGTGACAGGGAGGGCAATCAGCCCCAGCATTTT.

This sequence joins TRBV5-1 and TRBJ2-3; 10 bases agree with TRBD1. Trimming took 4 bases from V and 6 from J; bases not matched to a gene: 5. Germline CDR1 is SGHRS and CDR2 is YFSETQ. The CDR3 totals 14 residues. CDR3 sequence (DNA): TGCGCCAGCAGCAGACAGGGGGCGAAGGATACGCAGTATTTT. Amino acid sequence: CASSRQGAKDTQYF.

The genes are TRBV5-1 and TRBJ1-6; 8 bases line up with TRBD1. V was pared by 0 bases and J by 8 bases, with 7 bases of the junction left unmatched. This CDR3 spans 16 amino acids. Germline-derived CDR1 and CDR2 are SGHRS and YFSETQ. CDR3 amino acids: CASSLVPDRAHSPLHF. DNA for the CDR3: TGCGCCAGCAGCTTGGTGCCGGACAGGGCCCATTCACCCCTCCACTTT.

There are many counts of this clone. The rearrangement links TRBV20-1 to TRBJ1-1, with a possible D match to TRBD1 (6 bases). V was shortened by 5 bases and J by 5 bases, with 15 bases between the two germline ends. Germline V gene lookup returns CDR1 DFQATT and CDR2 SNEGSKA (reference sequence). This CDR3 is built from 13 residues. CDR3 nucleotide sequence: TGCAGTGCTGAACAGGGTGTCTTGACTGAAGCTTTCTTT. Amino acid sequence: CSAEQGVLTEAFF.

The chain has TRBV19 and TRBJ1-2; D gene ambiguous. Germline CDR1 and CDR2: LNHDA and SQIVND (reference sequence). CDR3 length: 14 amino acids. V shed 4 bases and J shed 5 bases, with 14 bases lying between them. The CDR3 loop reads CASSKVLQPYGYTF. Here the CDR3 DNA reads TGTGCCAGTAGTAAAGTGTTGCAGCCGTATGGCTACACCTTC.

There are many counts of this clone. V usage is TRBV7-9 and J usage is TRBJ2-7; possible D gene TRBD1, 6 bases. Germline CDR1 and CDR2: SEHNR and FQNEAQ (reference sequence). CDR3 length: 11 amino acids. Trimming took off 5 bases at V and 8 bases at J, with 10 bases between the two ends. The CDR3 DNA sequence: TGTGCCAGCAGCCTCGGACAGAAGCAGTACTTC. It codes for CASSLGQKQYF.

This clone was counted only a few times. The gene calls are TRBV6-2 or TRBV6-3 and TRBJ2-1, with TRBD1 matching over 7 bases. V was clipped by 7 bases and J by 3 bases; unmatched bases: 6. The germline V gene has CDR1 MNHEY and CDR2 SVGEGT. The CDR3 totals 14 residues. The CDR3, as DNA: TGTGCCAGCATAGGGACAGACTTCTACAATGAGCAGTTCTTC. Translation gives CASIGTDFYNEQFF.

This clone was counted many times. The chain joins TRBV4-1 to TRBJ2-2, with a tentative D call TRBD2 (7 bases). V was pared by 4 bases and J by 5 bases, with 20 bases between. The CDR3 totals 17 residues. Germline CDR1 MGHRA, CDR2 YSYEKL. The CDR3 DNA is TGCGCCAGCAGCCGCCCTATAGGGGGGGGGCGGACCGGGGAGCTGTTTTTT. Translating gives CASSRPIGGGRTGELFF.

This clone was found many times. The rearrangement uses TRBV15 and TRBJ1-2, with D unclear. This CDR3 is 17 amino acids long. Trimming took off 0 bases at V and 1 base at J, with 15 bases between the two ends. Looked up from germline, CDR1 is LNHNV and CDR2 is YYDKDF (reference sequence). The CDR3 is CATSRDWDDPINYGYTF. Written as DNA, the CDR3 is TGTGCCACCAGCAGAGATTGGGATGACCCGATTAACTATGGCTACACCTTC.

V usage is TRBV5-1 and J usage is TRBJ2-7, with unresolved D. There are 11 residues in the CDR3. CDR1 is SGHRS and CDR2 is YFSETQ in the germline V gene. The V end was cut by 0 bases, the J end by 4 bases, with 2 bases between. CDR3 sequence: CASSLGYEQYF. CDR3 nucleotide sequence: TGCGCCAGCAGCTTGGGATACGAGCAGTACTTC.

This clone occurred many times. J is TRBJ1-1 and V is TRBV7-3, with D hard to call. The ends were cut back, 2 bases at V and 1 base at J, with 5 bases in the middle. The CDR3 consists of 13 residues. Germline CDR1 and CDR2: SGHTA and FQGTGA. The CDR3 here is CASSLLRNTEAFF. In DNA form, the CDR3 reads TGTGCCAGCAGCTTACTCAGGAACACTGAAGCTTTCTTT.

By sample fraction, this clone is medium-sized (0.01 to 0.1%). CDR3 sequence (DNA): TGTGCCAGCAGAAGAGGACTAGCGGGGGTCTACGAGCAGTACTTC. Translation: CASRRGLAGVYEQYF. The chain is built from TRBV6-2 or TRBV6-3 and TRBJ2-7, with TRBD2 identical over 13 bases. With V trimmed by 6 bases and J by 3 bases, 5 bases remained unmatched. CDR1 is MNHEY, CDR2 SVGEGT, per germline. This CDR3 is built from 15 residues.

The chain is built from TRBV6-5 and TRBJ2-3; 8 nucleotides align to TRBD2. Germline lookup yields CDR1 MNHEY and CDR2 SVGAGI. The CDR3 is 18 amino acids. V lost 0 bases to trimming and J lost 8 bases; unmatched junction nucleotides: 16. For the CDR3, the DNA is TGTGCCAGCAGTTACTCGGAGCGGGGAACGGGAGGGCCCGGTACGCAGTATTTT. It codes for CASSYSERGTGGPGTQYF.